This T cell receptor beta chain appears in the sequencing data of a study of spatial heterogeneity in lung cancer. Study outcomes and limitations: At tumor resection, ubiquitous expanded TCRs were detected in blood more often than later.

The CDR3 contains 19 residues. Trimming pared 9 bases from V and 7 bases from J, leaving 31 bases between. From germline, CDR1 is MNHEY and CDR2 SMNVEV (reference sequence). Single TCR cDNA molecules each had their own unique molecular identifier. Each CDR3 protein gets one entry after TCRdb re-called the 5' RACE reads with MiXCR. Of around 45,000 distinct CDR3 sequences in the sample, approximately 14% were seen once. This clonotype was found a few times. Its antigen remains unidentified. Sample time point: sample taken at primary tumor resection. No cell sorting; template was whole RNA from tumor, lung tissue or PBMC.

The sequence came from a male donor with early-stage non-small cell lung cancer. The sample was PBMCs, taken at surgery. The rearrangement joins TRBV27 to TRBJ1-6, with D perhaps matching TRBD1 (6 bases). The CDR3 loop reads CARPPIGGARPGENSPLHF. CDR3 coding DNA: TGTGCCAGACCCCCAATCGGGGGGGCGCGTCCAGGGGAAAATTCACCCCTCCACTTT.